This TCR beta chain comes out of a study of cytomegalovirus exposure and HLA in healthy donors. Points on this clone: Its antigen is not known.

PCR primers comprised 60 Vbeta and 13 Jbeta primers. TCRdb keeps only in-frame clones here, not all; method: immunoSEQ multiplex PCR. This sample yields some 130,000 clones, of which about 78% are seen a single time; 2.9% belongs to the top ten. Looked up from germline, CDR1 is SGHAT and CDR2 is FQNNGV. Trimming shortened V by 1 base and J by 3 bases, and 6 bases separated the two germline ends. CDR3 length: 13 residues. General study results and limits: In most subjects, TCR beta sequences reportedly gave accurate predictions of HLA-A and HLA-B alleles. Cytomegalovirus-associated status was assigned to some 160 TCR beta chains. The authors later found TCR association rates varying by HLA locus, with DRB1 most and HLA-C fewest.

This clonotype was obtained from a human donor in good health. The chain uses TRBV11-2 and TRBJ2-5; no definite D call. Sequences were obtained from PBMCs. CDR3 in amino acids: CASSLVLKETQYF. The CDR3 nucleotides read TGTGCCAGCAGCTTAGTTCTTAAAGAGACCCAGTACTTC.